These 12 T cell receptor beta chains were all obtained from the same sample, sequenced in a study of cytomegalovirus exposure and HLA in healthy donors. Primers for the PCR totalled 60 Vbeta and 13 Jbeta. Using immunoSEQ multiplex PCR, the repertoire was profiled, and TCRdb retains in-frame clones only, with some absent. The profile shows some 130,000 clones, roughly 79% of them singletons. Input material: PBMCs. The receptors were gathered from a young man in good health and CMV-seronegative.

The rearrangement joins TRBV28 to TRBJ2-3; tentatively, D is TRBD2 (6 bases). Germline-derived CDR1 and CDR2 are MDHEN and SYDVKM. This CDR3 spans 16 amino acids. Trimming took off 1 base at V and 2 bases at J, with 13 bases between the two ends. The CDR3 reads CASSLLGGAFTDTQYF. The CDR3 region has the DNA TGTGCCAGCAGTTTATTGGGCGGGGCCTTCACAGATACGCAGTATTTT.

This clone was recorded once. The chain employs TRBV6-1 and TRBJ1-1; the match to TRBD1 covers 8 bases. The CDR3 consists of 10 residues. The germline V gene has CDR1 MNHNS and CDR2 SASEGT. Germline trimming cut 10 bases from V and 10 bases from J; bases unmatched to any gene: 5. CDR3 DNA sequence: TGTGCCACGTATACAGGGGGAGCTTTCTTT. This translates into CATYTGGAFF.

The V call is TRBV5-1, the J call TRBJ1-6; TRBD1 aligns across 9 bases. This CDR3 has 15 residues. The J segment lost 7 bases and the V segment lost 4 bases, leaving 6 bases of the junction unmatched. Looked up from germline, CDR1 is SGHRS and CDR2 is YFSETQ. The CDR3 here is CASSTTGGRNSPLHF. CDR3 DNA sequence: TGCGCCAGCAGCACGACAGGGGGTCGGAATTCACCCCTCCACTTT. Using reference TRBV5-1 and TRBJ1-6 for the parts outside the CDR3, the full variable domain is KAGVTQTPRYLIKTRGQQVTLSCSPISGHRSVSWYQQTPGQGLQFLFEYFSETQRNKGNFPGRFSGRQFSNSRSEMNVSTLELGDSALYLCASSTTGGRNSPLHFGNGTRLTVT.

The chain employs TRBV5-1 and TRBJ2-7; D is undetermined. Trimming removed 0 bases from V and 4 bases from J, with 8 bases in between. Germline-derived CDR1 and CDR2 are SGHRS and YFSETQ. The CDR3 is 13 amino acids. The CDR3 coding sequence is TGCGCCAGCAGCTTGGTACCAGATTACGAGCAGTACTTC. Protein sequence: CASSLVPDYEQYF.

The rearrangement joins TRBV7-9 to TRBJ2-7; D uncertain. V lost 5 bases to trimming and J lost 2 bases, with 4 bases between them. The CDR3 is 11 residues long. The germline V gene encodes CDR1 SEHNR and CDR2 FQNEAQ (reference sequence). In nucleotides, the CDR3 is TGTGCCAGCAGCATTACCTACGAGCAGTACTTC. Translation gives CASSITYEQYF.

The chain carries TRBV6-7 and TRBJ2-2, with 11 bases identical to TRBD1. TRBV6-7 belongs to the ORF category, with a function that is uncertain. The CDR3 runs to 14 residues. Germline trimming cut 7 bases from V and 6 bases from J; bases unmatched to any gene: 4. The CDR3 protein is CASIGTGGPGELFF. CDR3 DNA: TGTGCCAGCATCGGGACAGGGGGGCCCGGGGAGCTGTTTTTT.

The chain carries TRBV27 and TRBJ2-7, with 8 nucleotides matching TRBD2. The CDR3 has 13 residues. Trimming at V came to 10 bases and at J to 3 bases, leaving 8 bases not matched to a gene. The germline CDR1 and CDR2 sequences are MNHEY and SMNVEV (reference sequence). The CDR3, as DNA: TGTGCCATCTCAGCGGGGGCGGGCTACGAGCAGTACTTC. Translation: CAISAGAGYEQYF.

This chain joins TRBV7-3 and TRBJ1-1, with D tentatively TRBD1 (6 bases). CDR1 and CDR2 from the germline V gene are SGHTA and FQGTGA. The V end was cut by 2 bases, the J end by 1 base, with 8 bases between. The length of the CDR3 is 14 residues. The CDR3 nucleotides are TGTGCCAGCAGCTTACTGGGGGCGAACACTGAAGCTTTCTTT. Encoded protein: CASSLLGANTEAFF.

This clone was counted many times. The chain combines TRBV4-3 with TRBJ1-4; no clear D. This CDR3 is 14 amino acids long. Trimming left V 1 base short and J 4 bases short, with 7 bases between. In germline, CDR1 is LGHNA, CDR2 YSLEER. This chain's CDR3 is CASSQALSNEKLFF. The CDR3 nucleotides are TGCGCCAGCAGCCAAGCCTTGAGTAATGAAAAACTGTTTTTT.

This rearrangement joins TRBV7-2 to TRBJ1-3; D may be TRBD1 (6 bases). Trimming cost V 3 bases and J 4 bases, with 10 bases left between them. CDR3 length: 14 amino acids. Germline lookup yields CDR1 SGHTA and CDR2 FQGNSA. CDR3 amino acids: CASSLTGWGNTIYF. The CDR3 DNA reads TGTGCCAGCAGCTTGACAGGTTGGGGAAACACCATATATTTT.

The rearrangement uses TRBV4-1 and TRBJ2-1; the D is unclear. Germline CDR1 reads MGHRA; CDR2 reads YSYEKL. This CDR3 has 13 amino acids. Trimming shortened V by 1 base and J by 9 bases, and 10 bases separated the two germline ends. CDR3 amino acids: CASSQGVSGEQFF. The CDR3 nucleotides are TGCGCCAGCAGCCAAGGGGTCTCGGGTGAGCAGTTCTTC.

The chain employs TRBV6-6 and TRBJ1-2, with D possibly being TRBD1 (5 bases). The CDR3 contains 16 residues. Deletions cut 0 bases from V and 0 bases from J, with 11 bases between. The germline CDR1 and CDR2 sequences are MNHNY and SVGAGI (reference sequence). The CDR3 region has the DNA TGTGCCAGCAGTTACTCGAATGCAGGGTCTAACTATGGCTACACCTTC. Its translation is CASSYSNAGSNYGYTF.